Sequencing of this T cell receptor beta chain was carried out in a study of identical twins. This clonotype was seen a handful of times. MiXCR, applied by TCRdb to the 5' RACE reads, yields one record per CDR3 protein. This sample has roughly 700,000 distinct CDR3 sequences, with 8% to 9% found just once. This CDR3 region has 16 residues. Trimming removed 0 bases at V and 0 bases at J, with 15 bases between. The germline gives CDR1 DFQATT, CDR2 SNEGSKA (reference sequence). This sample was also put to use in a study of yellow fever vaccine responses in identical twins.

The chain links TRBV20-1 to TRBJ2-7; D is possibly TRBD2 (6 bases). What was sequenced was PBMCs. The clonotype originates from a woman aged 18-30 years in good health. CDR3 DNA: TGCAGTGCTAGAGACGGCCTGAGGGAGGCCTCCTACGAGCAGTACTTC. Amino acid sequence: CSARDGLREASYEQYF.